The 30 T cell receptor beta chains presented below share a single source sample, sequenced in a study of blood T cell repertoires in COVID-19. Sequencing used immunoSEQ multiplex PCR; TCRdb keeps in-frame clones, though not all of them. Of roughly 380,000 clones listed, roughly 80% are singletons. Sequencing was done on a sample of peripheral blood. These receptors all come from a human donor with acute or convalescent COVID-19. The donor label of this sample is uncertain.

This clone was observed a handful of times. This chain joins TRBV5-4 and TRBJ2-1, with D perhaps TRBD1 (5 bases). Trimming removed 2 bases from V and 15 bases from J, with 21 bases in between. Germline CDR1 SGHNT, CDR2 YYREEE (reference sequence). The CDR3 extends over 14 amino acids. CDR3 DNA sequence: TGTGCCAGCAGCTTTGGGGTGGGGCCTAGGATTCTGTTCTTC. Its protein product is CASSFGVGPRILFF.

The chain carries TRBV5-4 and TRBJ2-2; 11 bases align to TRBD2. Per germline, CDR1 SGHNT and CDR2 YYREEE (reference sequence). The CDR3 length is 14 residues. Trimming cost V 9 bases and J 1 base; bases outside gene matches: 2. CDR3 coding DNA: TGTGCCACCACTAGCGGGGGGAACACCGGGGAGCTGTTTTTT. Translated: CATTSGGNTGELFF.

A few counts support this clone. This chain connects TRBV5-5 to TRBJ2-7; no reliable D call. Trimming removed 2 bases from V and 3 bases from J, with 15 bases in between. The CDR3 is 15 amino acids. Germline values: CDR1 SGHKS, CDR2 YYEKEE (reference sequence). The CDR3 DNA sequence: TGTGCCAGCAGCTTTGGTTCCGGGTCCTTCTACGAGCAGTACTTC. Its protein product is CASSFGSGSFYEQYF.

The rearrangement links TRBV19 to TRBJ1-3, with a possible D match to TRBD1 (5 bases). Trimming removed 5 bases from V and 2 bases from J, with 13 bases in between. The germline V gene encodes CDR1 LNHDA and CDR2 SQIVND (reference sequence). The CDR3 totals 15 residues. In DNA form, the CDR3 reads TGTGCCAGTAGTGCGTCTACAGGCACTGGAAACACCATATATTTT. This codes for CASSASTGTGNTIYF.

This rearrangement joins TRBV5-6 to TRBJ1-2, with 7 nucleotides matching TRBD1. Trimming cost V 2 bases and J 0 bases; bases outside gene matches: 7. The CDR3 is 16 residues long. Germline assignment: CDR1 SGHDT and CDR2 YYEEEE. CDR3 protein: CASSFETGSANYGYTF. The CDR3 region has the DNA TGTGCCAGCAGCTTCGAGACAGGGAGTGCTAACTATGGCTACACCTTC.

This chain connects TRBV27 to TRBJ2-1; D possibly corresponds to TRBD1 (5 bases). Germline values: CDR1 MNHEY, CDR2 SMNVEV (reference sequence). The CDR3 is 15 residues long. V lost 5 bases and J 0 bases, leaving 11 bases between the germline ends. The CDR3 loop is CASSPRASSYNEQFF. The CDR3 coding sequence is TGTGCCAGCAGTCCCAGGGCCAGCTCCTACAATGAGCAGTTCTTC.

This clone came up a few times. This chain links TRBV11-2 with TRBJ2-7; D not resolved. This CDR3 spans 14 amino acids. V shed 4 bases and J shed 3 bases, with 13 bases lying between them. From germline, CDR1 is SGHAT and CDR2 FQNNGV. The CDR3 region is CASSSGLHVYEQYF. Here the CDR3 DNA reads TGTGCCAGCAGCTCAGGATTACACGTCTACGAGCAGTACTTC.

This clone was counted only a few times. The CDR3 DNA reads as TGTGCCAGCAGTAGGAGGGACAGGGGAAACGGGGAGCTGTTTTTT. This translates into CASSRRDRGNGELFF. The chain carries TRBV6-5 and TRBJ2-2; 10 bases match TRBD1. V lost 5 bases and J lost 7; bases outside the gene matches: 7. The CDR3 runs to 15 residues. The germline CDR1 and CDR2 sequences are MNHEY and SVGAGI.

The DNA of the CDR3 is TGTGCCAGCAGCCAAGACCCGGGACAGCCCAATTCACCCCTCCACTTT. This gives the protein CASSQDPGQPNSPLHF. V gene TRBV4-2 combines with J gene TRBJ1-6; 7 nucleotides line up with TRBD1. This CDR3 contains 16 residues. Germline values: CDR1 LGHNA, CDR2 YNFKEQ. J gave up 7 bases and V 0 bases, and 6 bases lay outside the gene matches.

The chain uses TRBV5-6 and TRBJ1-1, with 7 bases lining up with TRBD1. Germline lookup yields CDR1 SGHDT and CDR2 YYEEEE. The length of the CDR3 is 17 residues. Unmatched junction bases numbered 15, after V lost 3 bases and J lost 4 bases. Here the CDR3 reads CASSYFGLTGRSTEAFF. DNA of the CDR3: TGTGCCAGCAGCTACTTTGGGTTGACAGGGAGGAGCACTGAAGCTTTCTTT.

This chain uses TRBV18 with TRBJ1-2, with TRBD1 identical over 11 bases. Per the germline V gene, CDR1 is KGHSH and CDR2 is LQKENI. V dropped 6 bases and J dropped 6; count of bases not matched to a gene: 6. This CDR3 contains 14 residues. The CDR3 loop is CASSLGTGGNGYTF. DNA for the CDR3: TGTGCCAGCTCTCTTGGGACAGGGGGTAATGGCTACACCTTC.

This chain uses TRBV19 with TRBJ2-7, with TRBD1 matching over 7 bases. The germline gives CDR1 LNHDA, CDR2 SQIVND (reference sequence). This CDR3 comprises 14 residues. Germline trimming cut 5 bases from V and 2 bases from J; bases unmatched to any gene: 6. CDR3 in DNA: TGTGCCAGTAGTGCTACCGGGACAGCCTACGAGCAGTACTTC. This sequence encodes CASSATGTAYEQYF.

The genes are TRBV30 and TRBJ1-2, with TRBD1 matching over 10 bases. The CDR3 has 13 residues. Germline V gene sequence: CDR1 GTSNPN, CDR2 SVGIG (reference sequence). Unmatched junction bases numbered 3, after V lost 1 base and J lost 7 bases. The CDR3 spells CAWSEGTGAGYTF. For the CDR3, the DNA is TGTGCCTGGAGTGAGGGGACAGGGGCTGGCTACACCTTC.

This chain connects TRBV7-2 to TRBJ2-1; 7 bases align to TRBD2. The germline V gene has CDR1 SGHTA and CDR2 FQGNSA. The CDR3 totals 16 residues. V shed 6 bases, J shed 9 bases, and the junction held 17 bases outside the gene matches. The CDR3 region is CASSQRPLAWLTEQFF. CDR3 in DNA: TGTGCCAGCAGTCAAAGACCACTAGCGTGGCTGACTGAGCAGTTCTTC.

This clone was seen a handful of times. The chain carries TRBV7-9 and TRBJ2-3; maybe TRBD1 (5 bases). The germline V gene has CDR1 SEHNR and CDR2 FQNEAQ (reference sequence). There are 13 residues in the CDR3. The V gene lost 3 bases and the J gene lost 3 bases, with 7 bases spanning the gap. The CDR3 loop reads CASSFRGTDTQYF. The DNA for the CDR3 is TGTGCCAGCAGCTTTAGGGGAACAGATACGCAGTATTTT.

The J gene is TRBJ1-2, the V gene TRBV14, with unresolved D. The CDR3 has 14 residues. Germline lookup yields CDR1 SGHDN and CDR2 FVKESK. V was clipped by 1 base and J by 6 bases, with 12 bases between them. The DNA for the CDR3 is TGTGCCAGCAGCCAAGGCCGGACTAGGAATGGCTACACCTTC. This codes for CASSQGRTRNGYTF.

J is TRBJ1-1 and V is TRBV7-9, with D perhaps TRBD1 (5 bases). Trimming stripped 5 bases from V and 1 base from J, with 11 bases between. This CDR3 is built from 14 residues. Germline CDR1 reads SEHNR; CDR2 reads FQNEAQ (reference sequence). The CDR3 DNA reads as TGTGCCAGCAGCCTCCATGGACAGAACACTGAAGCTTTCTTT. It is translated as CASSLHGQNTEAFF.

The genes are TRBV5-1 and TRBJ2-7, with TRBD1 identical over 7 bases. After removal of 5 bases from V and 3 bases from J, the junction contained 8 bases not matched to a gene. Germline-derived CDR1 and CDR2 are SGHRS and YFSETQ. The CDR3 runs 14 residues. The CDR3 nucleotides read TGCGCCAGCAGTGTTTCCGGGACAGTCTACGAGCAGTACTTC. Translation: CASSVSGTVYEQYF.

The CDR3 loop reads CATSDHGRGSSYNEQFF. The CDR3, as DNA: TGTGCCACCAGTGACCACGGCAGGGGTAGCTCCTACAATGAGCAGTTCTTC. V gene TRBV24-1 combines with J gene TRBJ2-1; a possible D gene is TRBD1 (6 bases). The CDR3 has 17 amino acids. V was shortened by 4 bases and J by 0 bases, with 15 bases between the two germline ends. From germline, CDR1 is KGHDR and CDR2 SFDVKD.

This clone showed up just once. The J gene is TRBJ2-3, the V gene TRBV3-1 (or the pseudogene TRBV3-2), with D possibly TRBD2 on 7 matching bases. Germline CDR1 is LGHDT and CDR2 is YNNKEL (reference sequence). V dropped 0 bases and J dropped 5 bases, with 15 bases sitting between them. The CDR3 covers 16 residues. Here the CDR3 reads CASSQDWGGPRDTQYF. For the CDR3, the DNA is TGTGCCAGCAGCCAAGATTGGGGGGGGCCCAGAGATACGCAGTATTTT.

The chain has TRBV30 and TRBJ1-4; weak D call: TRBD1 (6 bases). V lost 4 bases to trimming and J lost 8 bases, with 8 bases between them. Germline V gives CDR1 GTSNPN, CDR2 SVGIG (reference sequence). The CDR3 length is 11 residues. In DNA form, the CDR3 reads TGTGCCTGGACTACAGGGGAAAAACTGTTTTTT. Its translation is CAWTTGEKLFF.

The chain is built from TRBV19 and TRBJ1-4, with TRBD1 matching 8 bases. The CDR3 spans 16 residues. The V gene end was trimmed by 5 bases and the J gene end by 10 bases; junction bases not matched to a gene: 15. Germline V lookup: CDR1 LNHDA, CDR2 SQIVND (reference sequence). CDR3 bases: TGTGCCAGTAGTGCTCCGGAGACAGGGGTTCGGGGAAAACTGTTTTTT. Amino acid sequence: CASSAPETGVRGKLFF.

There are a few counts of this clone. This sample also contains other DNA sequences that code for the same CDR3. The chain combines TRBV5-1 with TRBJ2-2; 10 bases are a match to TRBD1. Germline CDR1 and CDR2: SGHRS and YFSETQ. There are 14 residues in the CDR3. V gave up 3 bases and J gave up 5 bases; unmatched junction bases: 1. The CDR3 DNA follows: TGCGCCAGCAGCTGGGGACAGGGGACCGGGGAGCTGTTTTTT. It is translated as CASSWGQGTGELFF.

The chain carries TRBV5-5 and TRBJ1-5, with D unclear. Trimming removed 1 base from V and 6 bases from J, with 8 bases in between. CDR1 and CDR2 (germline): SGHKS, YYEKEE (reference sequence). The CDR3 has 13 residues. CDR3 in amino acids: CASSLTLSQPQHF. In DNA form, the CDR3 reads TGTGCCAGCAGCTTGACGCTATCTCAGCCCCAGCATTTT.

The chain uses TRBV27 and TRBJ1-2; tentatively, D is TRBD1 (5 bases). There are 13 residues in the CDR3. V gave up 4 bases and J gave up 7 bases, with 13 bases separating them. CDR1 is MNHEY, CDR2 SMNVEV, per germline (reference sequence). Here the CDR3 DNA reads TGTGCCAGCAGTTCAGACTGGGGGGGTGGCTACACCTTC. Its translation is CASSSDWGGGYTF.

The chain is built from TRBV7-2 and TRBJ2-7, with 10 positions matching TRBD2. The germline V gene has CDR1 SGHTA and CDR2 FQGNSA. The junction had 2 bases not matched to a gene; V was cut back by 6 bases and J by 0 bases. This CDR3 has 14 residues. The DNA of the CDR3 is TGTGCCAGCAGGACTAGCGGGCGCTCCTACGAGCAGTACTTC. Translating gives CASRTSGRSYEQYF. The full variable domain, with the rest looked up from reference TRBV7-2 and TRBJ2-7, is GAGVSQSPSNKVTEKGKDVELRCDPISGHTALYWYRQSLGQGLEFLIYFQGNSAPDKSGLPSDRFSAERTGGSVSTLTIQRTQQEDSAVYLCASRTSGRSYEQYFGPGTRLTVT.

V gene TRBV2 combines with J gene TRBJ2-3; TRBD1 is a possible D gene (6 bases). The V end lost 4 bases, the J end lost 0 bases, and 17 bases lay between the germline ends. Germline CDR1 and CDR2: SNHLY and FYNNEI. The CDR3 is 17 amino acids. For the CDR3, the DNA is TGTGCCAGCAGTGGTTTAGGGACACCAGATAGCACAGATACGCAGTATTTT. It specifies CASSGLGTPDSTDTQYF.

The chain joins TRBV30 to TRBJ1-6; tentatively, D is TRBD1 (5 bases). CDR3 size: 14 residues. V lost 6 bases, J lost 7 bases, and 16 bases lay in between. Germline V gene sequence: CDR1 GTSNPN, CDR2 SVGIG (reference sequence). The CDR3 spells CACWRGGMNSPLHF. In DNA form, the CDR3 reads TGTGCCTGTTGGCGGGGGGGAATGAATTCACCCCTCCACTTT.

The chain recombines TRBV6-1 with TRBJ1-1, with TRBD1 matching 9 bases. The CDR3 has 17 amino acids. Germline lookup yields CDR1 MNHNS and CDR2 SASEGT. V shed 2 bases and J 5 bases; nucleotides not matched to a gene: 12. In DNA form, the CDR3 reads TGTGCCAGCAGTGAACTGGGACAGGGTAGGGGTAGAACTGAAGCTTTCTTT. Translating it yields CASSELGQGRGRTEAFF.

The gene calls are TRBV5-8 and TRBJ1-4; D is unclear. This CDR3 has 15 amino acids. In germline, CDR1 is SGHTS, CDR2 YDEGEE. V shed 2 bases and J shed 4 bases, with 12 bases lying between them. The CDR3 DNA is TGTGCCAGCAGCTTTCGAGGGAAACATAATGAAAAACTGTTTTTT. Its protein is CASSFRGKHNEKLFF.